The 7 T cell receptor beta chains presented below share a single source sample, sequenced in a study of blood T cell repertoires in COVID-19. The repertoire was sequenced with immunoSEQ multiplex PCR; TCRdb's copy has only in-frame clones and lacks some. This sample yields around 46,000 clones, of which over 80% are seen a single time; under 60% belongs to the top ten. The sequenced material came from peripheral blood. All receptors derive from a man aged 70-80 years with acute or convalescent COVID-19.

The chain combines TRBV5-1 with TRBJ2-5, with D perhaps matching TRBD2 (6 bases). The V end was cut by 2 bases, the J end by 5 bases, with 13 bases between. Germline CDR1 and CDR2: SGHRS and YFSETQ. The CDR3 contains 14 residues. The CDR3 protein is CASSFRVAGETQYF. In DNA form, the CDR3 reads TGCGCCAGCAGCTTCCGGGTCGCGGGGGAGACCCAGTACTTC. Full variable domain (remainder filled in from reference TRBV5-1 and TRBJ2-5): KAGVTQTPRYLIKTRGQQVTLSCSPISGHRSVSWYQQTPGQGLQFLFEYFSETQRNKGNFPGRFSGRQFSNSRSEMNVSTLELGDSALYLCASSFRVAGETQYFGPGTRLLVL.

The V and J genes are TRBV7-2 and TRBJ1-1; the D is unclear. V was trimmed by 1 base and J by 3 bases, leaving 9 bases between them. CDR1 is SGHTA and CDR2 is FQGNSA in the germline V gene. The CDR3 is 14 residues long. The CDR3 region is CASSLDYLYTEAFF. The CDR3 bases are TGTGCCAGCAGCTTAGACTACCTGTACACTGAAGCTTTCTTT.

The V call is TRBV12-1, the J call TRBJ2-1; the DNA was not used to check the table's D call, TRBD1. TRBV12-1 is given as a pseudogene. The CDR3 sequence is 13 residues long. The CDR3 nucleotides are TGTGCCAGCAGCTTTCATTGTTACAATGAGCAGTTCTTC. The encoded protein is CASSFHCYNEQFF.

DNA of the CDR3: TGTGCCTGGAGTGGTGGGGCCCGTTACAATGAGCAGTTCTTC. Translation: CAWSGGARYNEQFF. V is TRBV30 and J is TRBJ2-1, with D possibly being TRBD1 (5 bases). Germline V gene lookup returns CDR1 GTSNPN and CDR2 SVGIG (reference sequence). Trimming took off 1 base at V and 4 bases at J, with 11 bases between the two ends. This CDR3 region has 14 residues.

This clone was found once. The CDR3: CASSASRDYGEQFF. In nucleotides, the CDR3 is TGTGCCAGCAGCGCGAGCAGGGACTACGGTGAGCAGTTCTTC. The chain couples TRBV9 to TRBJ2-1; 7 nucleotides match TRBD2. CDR3 size: 14 residues. The germline V gene encodes CDR1 SGDLS and CDR2 YYNGEE. With 3 bases clipped from V and 9 bases from J, the junction kept 9 bases outside the gene matches.

A few counts support this clone. Other nucleotide sequences from this sample produce the same CDR3. CDR3 protein: CASSLGLAGVTGELFF. In DNA form, the CDR3 reads TGCGCCAGCAGCTTGGGGCTAGCGGGAGTTACCGGGGAGCTGTTTTTT. The chain carries TRBV5-1 and TRBJ2-2, with 10 bases aligning to TRBD2. V shed 0 bases, J shed 5 bases, and the junction held 4 bases outside the gene matches. CDR3 length: 16 residues. Germline V gives CDR1 SGHRS, CDR2 YFSETQ.

This chain uses TRBV5-1 with TRBJ1-6, with D tentatively TRBD1 (6 bases). Between the trimmed V and J ends, which lost 5 bases and 8 bases, there was a span of 14 bases. Per the germline V gene, CDR1 is SGHRS and CDR2 is YFSETQ. CDR3 length: 14 amino acids. The CDR3: CASRTGQGDSPLHF. In nucleotides, the CDR3 is TGCGCCAGCAGAACGGGACAAGGGGATTCACCCCTCCACTTT.